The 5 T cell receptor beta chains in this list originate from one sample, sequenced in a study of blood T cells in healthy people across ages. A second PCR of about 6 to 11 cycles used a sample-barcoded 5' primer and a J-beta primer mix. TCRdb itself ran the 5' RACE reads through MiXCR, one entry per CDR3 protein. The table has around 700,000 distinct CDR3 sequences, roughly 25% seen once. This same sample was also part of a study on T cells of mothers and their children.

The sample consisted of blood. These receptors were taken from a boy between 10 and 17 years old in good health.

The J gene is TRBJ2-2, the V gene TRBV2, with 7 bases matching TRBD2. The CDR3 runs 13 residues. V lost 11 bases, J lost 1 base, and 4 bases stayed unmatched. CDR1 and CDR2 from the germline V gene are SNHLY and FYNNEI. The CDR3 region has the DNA TGTGCCGGAGGGACTATGAACACCGGGGAGCTGTTTTTT. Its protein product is CAGGTMNTGELFF.

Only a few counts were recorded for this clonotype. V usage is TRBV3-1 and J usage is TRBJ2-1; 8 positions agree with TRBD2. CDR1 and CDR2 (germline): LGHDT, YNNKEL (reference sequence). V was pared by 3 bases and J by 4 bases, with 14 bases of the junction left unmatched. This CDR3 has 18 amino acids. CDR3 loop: CASSQTTFTSGAYNEQFF. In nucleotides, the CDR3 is TGTGCCAGCAGCCAGACCACCTTCACTAGCGGAGCTTACAATGAGCAGTTCTTC.

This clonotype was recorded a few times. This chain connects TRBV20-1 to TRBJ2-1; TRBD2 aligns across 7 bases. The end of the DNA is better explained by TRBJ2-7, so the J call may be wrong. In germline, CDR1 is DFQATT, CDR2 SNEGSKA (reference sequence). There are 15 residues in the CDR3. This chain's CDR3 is CSARVNWRESHEQYF. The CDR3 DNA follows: TGCAGTGCTAGGGTTAACTGGCGGGAGTCCCACGAGCAGTACTTC.

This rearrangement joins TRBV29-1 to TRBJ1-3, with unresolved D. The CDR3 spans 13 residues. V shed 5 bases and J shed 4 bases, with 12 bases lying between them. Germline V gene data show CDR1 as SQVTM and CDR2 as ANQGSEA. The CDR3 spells CSVSTSSGNTIYF. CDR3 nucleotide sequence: TGCAGCGTTTCTACCAGCTCCGGAAACACCATATATTTT.

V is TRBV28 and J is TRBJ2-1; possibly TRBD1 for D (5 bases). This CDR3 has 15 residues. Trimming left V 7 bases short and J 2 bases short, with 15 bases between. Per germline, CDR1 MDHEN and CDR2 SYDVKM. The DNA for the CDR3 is TGTGCCAGCACCGAGAGCCAGGGAACCTACAATGAGCAGTTCTTC. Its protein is CASTESQGTYNEQFF. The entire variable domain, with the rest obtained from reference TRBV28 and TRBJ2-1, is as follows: DVKVTQSSRYLVKRTGEKVFLECVQDMDHENMFWYRQDPGLGLRLIYFSYDVKMKEKGDIPEGYSVSREKKERFSLILESASTNQTSMYLCASTESQGTYNEQFFGPGTRLTVL.